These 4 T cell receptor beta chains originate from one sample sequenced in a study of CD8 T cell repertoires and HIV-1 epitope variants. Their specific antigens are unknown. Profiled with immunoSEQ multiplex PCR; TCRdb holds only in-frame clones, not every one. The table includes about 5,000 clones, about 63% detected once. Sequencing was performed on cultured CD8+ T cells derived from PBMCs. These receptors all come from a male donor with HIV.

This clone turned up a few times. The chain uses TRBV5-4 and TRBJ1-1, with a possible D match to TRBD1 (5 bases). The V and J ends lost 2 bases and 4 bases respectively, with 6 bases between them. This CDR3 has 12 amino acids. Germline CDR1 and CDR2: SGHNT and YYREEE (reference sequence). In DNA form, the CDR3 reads TGTGCCAGCAGCTTCGGGGGCACTGAAGCTTTCTTT. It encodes CASSFGGTEAFF.

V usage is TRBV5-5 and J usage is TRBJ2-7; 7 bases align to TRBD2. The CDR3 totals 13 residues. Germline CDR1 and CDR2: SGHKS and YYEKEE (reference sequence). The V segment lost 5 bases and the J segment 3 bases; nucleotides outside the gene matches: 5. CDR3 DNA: TGTGCCAGCAGTGAGGTAGCGGGCTACGAGCAGTACTTC. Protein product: CASSEVAGYEQYF.

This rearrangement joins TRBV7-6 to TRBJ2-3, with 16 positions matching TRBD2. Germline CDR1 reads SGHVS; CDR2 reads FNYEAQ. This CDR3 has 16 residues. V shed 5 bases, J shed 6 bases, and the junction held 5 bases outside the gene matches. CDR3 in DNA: TGTGCCAGCAGCCACCCGGGACTAGCGGGAGGGGATACGCAGTATTTT. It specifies CASSHPGLAGGDTQYF.

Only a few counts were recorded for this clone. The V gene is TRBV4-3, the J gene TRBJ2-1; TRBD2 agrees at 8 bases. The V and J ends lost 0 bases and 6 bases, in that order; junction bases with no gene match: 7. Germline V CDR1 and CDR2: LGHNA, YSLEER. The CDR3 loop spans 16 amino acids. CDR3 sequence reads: CASSQDPAGASNEQFF. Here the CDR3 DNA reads TGCGCCAGCAGCCAAGACCCAGCGGGGGCCTCCAATGAGCAGTTCTTC.